Here is one TCR beta chain with its context. Per the authors' pipeline: Reference gene primer amplification yielded estimated nucleated cell counts. TCRdb's copy holds only in-frame clones and misses some; the assay was immunoSEQ multiplex PCR. The V and J calls and clone size are taken from that table; D and trimming were inferred from the DNA. The profile shows about 150,000 clones, just under 80% of them singletons. The data were taken from a study of blood T cell repertoires in COVID-19. Overall study context: COVID-19 samples from acute and convalescent phases originated in the United States, Italy and Spain. T cells, B-cell-depleted T cells, or PBMCs provided the cDNA or gDNA that served as material.

This CDR3 has 14 residues. Trimming took off 8 bases at V and 3 bases at J, with 16 bases between the two ends. Looked up from germline, CDR1 is LNHDA and CDR2 is SQIVND (reference sequence). Material: peripheral blood. The sequence came from a woman of 80 years or more with acute or convalescent COVID-19. The rearrangement uses TRBV19 and TRBJ1-1; D is uncertain. The CDR3 DNA sequence: TGTGCCAGTCGCCCGACACAGCAGCACACTGAAGCTTTCTTT. It specifies CASRPTQQHTEAFF.